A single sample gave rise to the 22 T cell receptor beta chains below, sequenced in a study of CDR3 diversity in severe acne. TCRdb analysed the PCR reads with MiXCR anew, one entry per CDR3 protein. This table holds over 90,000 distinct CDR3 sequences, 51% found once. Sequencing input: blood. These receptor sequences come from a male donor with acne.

In DNA, the CDR3 is TGCGCCAGCAGCCAAGCACCACTTAAGGTTCGGCTACGGGAGACCCGTTACAATAGAGAGACCCAGTACTTC. Translation gives CASSQAPLKVRLRETRYNRETQYF. This chain links TRBV4-1 with TRBJ2-5; D is perhaps TRBD2 (6 bases). The CDR3 runs 24 residues. Germline V lookup: CDR1 MGHRA, CDR2 YSYEKL. V dropped 1 base and J dropped 4 bases, with 40 bases sitting between them.

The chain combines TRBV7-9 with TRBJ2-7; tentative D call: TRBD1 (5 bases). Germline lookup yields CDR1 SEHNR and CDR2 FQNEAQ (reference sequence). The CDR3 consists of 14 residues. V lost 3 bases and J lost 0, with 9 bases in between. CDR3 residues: CASSLTESSYEQYF. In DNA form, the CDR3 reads TGTGCCAGCAGCTTGACAGAATCCTCCTACGAGCAGTACTTC.

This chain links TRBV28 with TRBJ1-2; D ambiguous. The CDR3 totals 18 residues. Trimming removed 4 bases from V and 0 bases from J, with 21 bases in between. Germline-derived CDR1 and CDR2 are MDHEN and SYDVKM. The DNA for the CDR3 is TGTGCCAGCAGTTCCCCCTCGGTTCGCGGTTTTTCTAACTATGGCTACACCTTC. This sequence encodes CASSSPSVRGFSNYGYTF.

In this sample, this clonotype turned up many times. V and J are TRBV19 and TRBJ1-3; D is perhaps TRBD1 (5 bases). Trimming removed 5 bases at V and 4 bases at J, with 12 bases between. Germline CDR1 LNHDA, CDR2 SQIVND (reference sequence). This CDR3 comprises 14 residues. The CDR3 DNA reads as TGTGCCAGTAGTCCAGGGTTATCCGGAAACACCATATATTTT. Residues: CASSPGLSGNTIYF.

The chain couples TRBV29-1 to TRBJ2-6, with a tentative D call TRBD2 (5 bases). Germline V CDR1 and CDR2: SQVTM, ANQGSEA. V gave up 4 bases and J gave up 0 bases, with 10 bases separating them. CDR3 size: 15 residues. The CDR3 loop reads CSVVSGDSGANVLTF. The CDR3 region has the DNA TGCAGCGTTGTCAGCGGAGACTCTGGGGCCAACGTCCTGACTTTC.

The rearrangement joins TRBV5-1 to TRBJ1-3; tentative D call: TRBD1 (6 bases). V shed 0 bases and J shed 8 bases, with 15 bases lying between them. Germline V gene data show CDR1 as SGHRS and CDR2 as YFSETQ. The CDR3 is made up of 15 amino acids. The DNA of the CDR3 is TGCGCCAGCAGCTTGGTCGGGGGGCGTGGCTACACCATATATTTT. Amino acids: CASSLVGGRGYTIYF.

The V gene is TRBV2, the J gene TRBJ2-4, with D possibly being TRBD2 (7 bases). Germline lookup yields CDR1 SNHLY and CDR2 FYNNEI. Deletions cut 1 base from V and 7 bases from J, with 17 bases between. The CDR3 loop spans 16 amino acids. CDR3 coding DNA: TGTGCCAGCAGTGAAGTGATTACGGGGGGCGGGAACATTCAGTACTTC. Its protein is CASSEVITGGGNIQYF.

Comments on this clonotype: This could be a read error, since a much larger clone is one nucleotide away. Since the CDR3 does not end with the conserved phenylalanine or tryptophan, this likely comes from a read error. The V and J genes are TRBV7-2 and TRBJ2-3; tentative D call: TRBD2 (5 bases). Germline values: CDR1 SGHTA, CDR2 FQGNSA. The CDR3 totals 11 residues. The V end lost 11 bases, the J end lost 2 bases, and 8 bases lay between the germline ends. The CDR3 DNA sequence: TGTGCCGGCGGGCACACAGATACGCAGTATCTT. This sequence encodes CAGGHTDTQYL.

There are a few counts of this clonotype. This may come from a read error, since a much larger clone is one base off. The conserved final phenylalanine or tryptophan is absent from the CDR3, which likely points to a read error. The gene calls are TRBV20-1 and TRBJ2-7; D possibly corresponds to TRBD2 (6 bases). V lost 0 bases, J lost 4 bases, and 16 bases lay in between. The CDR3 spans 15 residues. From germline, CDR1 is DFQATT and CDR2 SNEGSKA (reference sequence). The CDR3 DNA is TGCAGTGCTAGAGATCATCTGGCTAGCGCGTACGAGCAGTACCTC. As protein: CSARDHLASAYEQYL.

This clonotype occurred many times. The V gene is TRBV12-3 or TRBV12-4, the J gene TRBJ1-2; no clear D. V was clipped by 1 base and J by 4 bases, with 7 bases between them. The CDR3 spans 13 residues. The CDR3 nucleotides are TGTGCCAGCAGTTTAGAGGGTCCCTATGGCTACACCTTC. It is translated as CASSLEGPYGYTF.

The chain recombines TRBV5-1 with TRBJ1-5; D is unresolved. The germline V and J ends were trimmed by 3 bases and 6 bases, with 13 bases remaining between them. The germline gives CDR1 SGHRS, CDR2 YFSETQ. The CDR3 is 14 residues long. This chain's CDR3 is CASSSIGSSQPQHF. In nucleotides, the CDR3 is TGCGCCAGCAGCTCGATTGGGAGCTCTCAGCCCCAGCATTTT.

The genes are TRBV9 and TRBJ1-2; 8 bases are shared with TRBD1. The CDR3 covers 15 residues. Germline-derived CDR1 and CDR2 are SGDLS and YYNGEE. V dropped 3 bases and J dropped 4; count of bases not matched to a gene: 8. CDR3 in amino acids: CASSGADRGGYGYTF. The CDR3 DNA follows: TGTGCCAGCAGCGGGGCTGACAGGGGAGGCTATGGCTACACCTTC.

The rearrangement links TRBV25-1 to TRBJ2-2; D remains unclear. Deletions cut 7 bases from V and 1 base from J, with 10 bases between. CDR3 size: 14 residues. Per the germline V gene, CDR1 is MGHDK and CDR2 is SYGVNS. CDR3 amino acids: CASTTLGNTGELFF. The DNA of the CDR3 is TGTGCCAGCACCACCTTGGGGAACACCGGGGAGCTGTTTTTT.

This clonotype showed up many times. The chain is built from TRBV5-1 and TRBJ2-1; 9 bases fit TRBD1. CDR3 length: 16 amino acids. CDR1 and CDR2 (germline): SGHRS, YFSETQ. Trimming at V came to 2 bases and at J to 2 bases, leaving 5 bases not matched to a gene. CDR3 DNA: TGCGCCAGCAGCTTTATGACAGGGGGACCCTACAATGAGCAGTTCTTC. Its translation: CASSFMTGGPYNEQFF.

CDR3 coding DNA: TGTGCCAGCAGTCCGACAGGCCTCGACGAGCAGTACTTC. Translating it yields CASSPTGLDEQYF. This chain joins TRBV7-3 and TRBJ2-7; D may be TRBD1 (6 bases). Trimming shortened V by 6 bases and J by 5 bases, and 14 bases separated the two germline ends. There are 13 residues in the CDR3. In germline, CDR1 is SGHTA, CDR2 FQGTGA.

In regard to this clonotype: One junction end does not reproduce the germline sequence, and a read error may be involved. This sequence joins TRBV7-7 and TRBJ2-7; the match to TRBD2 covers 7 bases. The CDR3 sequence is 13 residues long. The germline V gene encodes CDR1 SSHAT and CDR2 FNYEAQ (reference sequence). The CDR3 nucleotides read TGTGCTAGCAGCTTAGCGGGTGGGGGGGAGCAGTACTTC. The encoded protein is CASSLAGGGEQYF.

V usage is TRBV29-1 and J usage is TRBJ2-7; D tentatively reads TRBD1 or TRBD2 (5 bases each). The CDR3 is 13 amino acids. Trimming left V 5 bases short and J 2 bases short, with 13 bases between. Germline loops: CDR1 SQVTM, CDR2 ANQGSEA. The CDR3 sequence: CSVTLGETYEQYF. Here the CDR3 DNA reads TGCAGCGTTACTTTAGGGGAGACCTACGAGCAGTACTTC.

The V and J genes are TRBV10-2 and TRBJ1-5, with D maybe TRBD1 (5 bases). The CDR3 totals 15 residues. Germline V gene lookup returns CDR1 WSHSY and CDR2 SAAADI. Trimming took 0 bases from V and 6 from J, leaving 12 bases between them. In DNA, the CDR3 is TGCGCCAGCAGTGAGTCGAAACAGGCGAGTCAGCCCCAGCATTTT. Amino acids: CASSESKQASQPQHF.

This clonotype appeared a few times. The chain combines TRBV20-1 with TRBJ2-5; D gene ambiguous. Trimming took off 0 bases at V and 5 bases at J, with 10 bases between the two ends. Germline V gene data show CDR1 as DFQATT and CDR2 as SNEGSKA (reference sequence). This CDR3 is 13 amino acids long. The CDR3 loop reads CSAREMRWETQYF. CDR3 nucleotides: TGCAGTGCTAGAGAGATGAGGTGGGAGACCCAGTACTTC.

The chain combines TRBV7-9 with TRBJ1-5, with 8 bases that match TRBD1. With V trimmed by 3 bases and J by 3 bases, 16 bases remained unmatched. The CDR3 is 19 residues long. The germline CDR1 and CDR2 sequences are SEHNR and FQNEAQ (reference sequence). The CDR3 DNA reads TGTGCCAGCAGCTTCTCAGGGGGCCGGGGTTTATCCCTCAATCAGCCCCAGCATTTT. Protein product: CASSFSGGRGLSLNQPQHF.

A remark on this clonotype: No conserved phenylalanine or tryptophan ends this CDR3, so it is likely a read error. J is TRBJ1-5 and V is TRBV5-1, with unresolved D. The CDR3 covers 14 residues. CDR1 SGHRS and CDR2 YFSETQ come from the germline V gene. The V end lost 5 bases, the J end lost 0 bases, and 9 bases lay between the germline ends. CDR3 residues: CASRGDGSNQPQHS. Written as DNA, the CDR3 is TGCGCCAGCAGGGGCGACGGTAGCAATCAGCCCCAGCATTCT.

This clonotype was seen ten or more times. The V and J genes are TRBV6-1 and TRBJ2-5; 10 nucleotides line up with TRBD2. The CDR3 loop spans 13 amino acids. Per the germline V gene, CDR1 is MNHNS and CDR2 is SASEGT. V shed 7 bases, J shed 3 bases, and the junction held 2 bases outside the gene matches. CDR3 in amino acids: CASNLAGEETQYF. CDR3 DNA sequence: TGTGCCAGCAATCTAGCGGGAGAAGAGACCCAGTACTTC.